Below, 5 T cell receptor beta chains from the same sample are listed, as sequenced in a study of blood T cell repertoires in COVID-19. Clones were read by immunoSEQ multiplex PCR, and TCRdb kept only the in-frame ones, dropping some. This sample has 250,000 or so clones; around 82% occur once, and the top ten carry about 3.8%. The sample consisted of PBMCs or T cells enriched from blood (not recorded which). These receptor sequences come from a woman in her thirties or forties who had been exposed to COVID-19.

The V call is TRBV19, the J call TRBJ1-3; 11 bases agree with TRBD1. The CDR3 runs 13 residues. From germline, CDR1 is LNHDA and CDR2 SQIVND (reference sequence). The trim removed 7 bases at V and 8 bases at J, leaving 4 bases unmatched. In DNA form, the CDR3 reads TGTGCCAGTACGGGGACAGGGGGACACACCATATATTTT. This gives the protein CASTGTGGHTIYF.

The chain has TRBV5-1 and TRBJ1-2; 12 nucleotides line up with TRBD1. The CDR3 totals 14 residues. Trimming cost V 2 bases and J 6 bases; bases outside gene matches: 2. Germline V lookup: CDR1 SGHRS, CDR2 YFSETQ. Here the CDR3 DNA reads TGCGCCAGCAGCTTTGGGACAGGGGGCGATGGCTACACCTTC. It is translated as CASSFGTGGDGYTF. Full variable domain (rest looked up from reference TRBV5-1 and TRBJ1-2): KAGVTQTPRYLIKTRGQQVTLSCSPISGHRSVSWYQQTPGQGLQFLFEYFSETQRNKGNFPGRFSGRQFSNSRSEMNVSTLELGDSALYLCASSFGTGGDGYTFGSGTRLTVV.

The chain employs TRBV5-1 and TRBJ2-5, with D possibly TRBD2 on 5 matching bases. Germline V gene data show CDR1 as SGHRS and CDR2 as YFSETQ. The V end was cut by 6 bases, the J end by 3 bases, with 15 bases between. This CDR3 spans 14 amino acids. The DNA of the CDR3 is TGCGCCAGCAATTATGGAGGCCCAAAAGAGACCCAGTACTTC. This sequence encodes CASNYGGPKETQYF.

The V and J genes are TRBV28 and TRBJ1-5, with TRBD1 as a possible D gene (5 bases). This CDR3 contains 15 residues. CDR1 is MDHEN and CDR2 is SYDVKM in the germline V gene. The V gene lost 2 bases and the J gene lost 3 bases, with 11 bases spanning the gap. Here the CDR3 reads CASSLDSRNNQPQHF. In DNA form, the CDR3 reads TGTGCCAGCAGTTTAGACAGCAGGAACAATCAGCCCCAGCATTTT. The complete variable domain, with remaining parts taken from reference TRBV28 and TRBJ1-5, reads DVKVTQSSRYLVKRTGEKVFLECVQDMDHENMFWYRQDPGLGLRLIYFSYDVKMKEKGDIPEGYSVSREKKERFSLILESASTNQTSMYLCASSLDSRNNQPQHFGDGTRLSIL.

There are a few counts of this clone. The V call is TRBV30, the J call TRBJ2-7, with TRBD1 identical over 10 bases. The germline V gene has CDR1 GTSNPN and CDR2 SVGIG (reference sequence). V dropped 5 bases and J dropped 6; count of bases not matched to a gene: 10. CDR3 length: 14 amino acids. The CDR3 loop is CAWARDRGIPEQYF. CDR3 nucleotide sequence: TGTGCCTGGGCCCGGGACAGGGGAATCCCCGAGCAGTACTTC.